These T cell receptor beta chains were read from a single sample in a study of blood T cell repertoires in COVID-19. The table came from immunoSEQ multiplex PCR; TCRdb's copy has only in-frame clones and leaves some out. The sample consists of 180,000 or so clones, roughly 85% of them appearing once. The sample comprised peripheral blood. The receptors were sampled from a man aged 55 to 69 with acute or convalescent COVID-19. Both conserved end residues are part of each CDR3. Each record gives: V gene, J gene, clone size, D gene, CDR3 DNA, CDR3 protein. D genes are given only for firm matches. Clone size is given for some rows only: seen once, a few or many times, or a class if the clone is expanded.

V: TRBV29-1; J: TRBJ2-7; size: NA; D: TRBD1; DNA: TGCAGCGTTACCGGGACAGGGGGCTCGTACGAGCAGTACTTC; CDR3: CSVTGTGGSYEQYF
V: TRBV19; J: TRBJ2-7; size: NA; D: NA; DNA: TGTGCCAGTAGTATCCAGGATTCCATCTACGAGCAGTACTTC; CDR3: CASSIQDSIYEQYF
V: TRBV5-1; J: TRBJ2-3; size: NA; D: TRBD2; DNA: TGCGCCAGCAGCTTGGTAGCGGGAGACCTCACAGATACGCAGTATTTT; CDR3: CASSLVAGDLTDTQYF
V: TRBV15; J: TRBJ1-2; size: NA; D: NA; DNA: TGTGCCACCAGCAGAGTAGGGCGGGAGCAGACTTATTTCTATGGCTACACCTTC; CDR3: CATSRVGREQTYFYGYTF
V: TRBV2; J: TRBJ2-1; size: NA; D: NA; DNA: TGTGCCAGCTCCCCGCGCGAGAGTCAGTTCTTC; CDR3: CASSPRESQFF
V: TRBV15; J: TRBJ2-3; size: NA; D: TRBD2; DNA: TGTGCCACCAGCAGAGGACTAGCGGGAGGGCCCAGCACAGATACGCAGTATTTT; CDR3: CATSRGLAGGPSTDTQYF
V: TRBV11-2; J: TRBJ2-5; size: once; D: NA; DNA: TGTGCCAGCAGCTTGGCGGCGGGACGCCCGGGGGAGACCCAGTACTTC; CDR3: CASSLAAGRPGETQYF
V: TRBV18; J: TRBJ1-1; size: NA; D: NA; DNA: TGTGCCAGCTCACCAGCCTCGGAGGGCGAAGCTTTCTTT; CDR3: CASSPASEGEAFF
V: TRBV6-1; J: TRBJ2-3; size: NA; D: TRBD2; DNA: TGTGCCAGCAGTGAGGATGGGGTCGGGTTGCGGGAGATGGGCACAGATACGCAGTATTTT; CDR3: CASSEDGVGLREMGTDTQYF
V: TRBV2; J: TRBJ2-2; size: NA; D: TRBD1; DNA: TGTGCCAGCAGCCGGGACAGACACGGCGGTGCCGGGGAGCTGTTTTTT; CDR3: CASSRDRHGGAGELFF
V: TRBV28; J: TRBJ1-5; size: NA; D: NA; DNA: TGTGCCAGCAGTTTATGGGGGGTGGGGGGACAGCCCCAGCATTTT; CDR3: CASSLWGVGGQPQHF
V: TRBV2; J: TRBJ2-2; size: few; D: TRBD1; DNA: TGTGCCAGCAGTTTACCGGGACAGGGATCAAGACCCGGGGAGCTGTTTTTT; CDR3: CASSLPGQGSRPGELFF
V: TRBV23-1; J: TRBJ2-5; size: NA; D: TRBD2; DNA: TGCGCCAGCAGTCAATCCTCCGGTAGCGGGGTAGAAGGCCGGGAGACCCAGTACTTC; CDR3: CASSQSSGSGVEGRETQYF
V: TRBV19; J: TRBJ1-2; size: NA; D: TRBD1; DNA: TGTGCCAGTTGGAGGGGGCTCGGGTATGGCTACACCTTC; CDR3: CASWRGLGYGYTF
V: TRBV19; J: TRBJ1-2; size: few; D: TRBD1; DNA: TGTGCCAGTAGCGAAGTGGGGACAGGCTATGGCTACACCTTC; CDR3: CASSEVGTGYGYTF
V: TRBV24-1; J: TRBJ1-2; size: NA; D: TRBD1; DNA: TGTGCCACCAGTGACCCCACCGGGACAGATATCTATGGCTACACCTTC; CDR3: CATSDPTGTDIYGYTF
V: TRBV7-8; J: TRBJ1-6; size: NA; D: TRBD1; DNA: TGTGCCAGCAGCCTACCGACAGGGAATAATTCACCCCTCCACTTT; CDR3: CASSLPTGNNSPLHF
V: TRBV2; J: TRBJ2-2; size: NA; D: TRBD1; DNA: TGTGCCAGCAGTGTTCAGGGGGCCATCACCGGGGAGCTGTTTTTT; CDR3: CASSVQGAITGELFF
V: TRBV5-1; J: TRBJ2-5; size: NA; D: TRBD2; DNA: TGCGCCAGCAGCTTCCTAGCGGGGAGCGGGGAGACCCAGTACTTC; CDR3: CASSFLAGSGETQYF
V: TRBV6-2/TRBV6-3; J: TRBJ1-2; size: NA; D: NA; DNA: TGTGCCAGCAGTTACTCGGGTACAGGGTTGGGCTACACCTTC; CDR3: CASSYSGTGLGYTF
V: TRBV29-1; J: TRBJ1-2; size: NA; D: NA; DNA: TGCAGCGTTCTTGGGGGGAGCTATGGCTACACCTTC; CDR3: CSVLGGSYGYTF
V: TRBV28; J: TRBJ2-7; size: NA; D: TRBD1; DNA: TGTGCCAGCAGGGGACAGATTCCCTCCTACGAGCAGTACTTC; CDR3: CASRGQIPSYEQYF
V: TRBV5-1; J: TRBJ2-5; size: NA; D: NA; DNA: TGCGCCAGCAGCAACCGACAGCAAGAGACCCAGTACTTC; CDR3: CASSNRQQETQYF
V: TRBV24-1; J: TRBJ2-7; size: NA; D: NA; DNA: TGTGCCACCAGTGGGGGGCAGGGGCGAGGCTACGAGCAGTACTTC; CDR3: CATSGGQGRGYEQYF
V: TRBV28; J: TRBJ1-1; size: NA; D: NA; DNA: TGTGCCAGCAGTCCCCCCGGGGGGGGGACTGAAGCTTTCTTT; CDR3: CASSPPGGGTEAFF
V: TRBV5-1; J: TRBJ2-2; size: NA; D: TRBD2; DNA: TGCGCCAGCAGCTTGCCCGCGGGGGGCGGGGAGCTGTTTTTT; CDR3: CASSLPAGGGELFF
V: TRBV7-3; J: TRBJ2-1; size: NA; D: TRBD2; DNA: TGTGCCAGCAGCTTAGTCGGGAGGAGGTACAATGAGCAGTTCTTC; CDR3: CASSLVGRRYNEQFF
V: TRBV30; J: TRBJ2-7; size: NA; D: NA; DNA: TGTGCCTGGAGTGAGGACAGCTCCTACGAGCAGTACTTC; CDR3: CAWSEDSSYEQYF
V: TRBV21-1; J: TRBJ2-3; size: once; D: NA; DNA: TGTGCCAGCCCTCCTCCGGGACTAGCGGGAGGACGGGACACAGATACGCAGTATTTT; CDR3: CASPPPGLAGGRDTDTQYF
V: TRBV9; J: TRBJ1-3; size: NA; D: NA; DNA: TGTGCCAGCAGCGCCCAGGGAGGCTCTGGAAACACCATATATTTT; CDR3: CASSAQGGSGNTIYF
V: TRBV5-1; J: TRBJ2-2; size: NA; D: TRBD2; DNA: TGCGCCAGCAGCTTGTTAGGCCTAGCGGGAGAGTACACCGGGGAGCTGTTTTTT; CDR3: CASSLLGLAGEYTGELFF
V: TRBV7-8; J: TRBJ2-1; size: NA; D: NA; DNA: TGTGCCAGCAGCCTGAGGAGGGTATCGACCGTTACGACAAGGTACAATGAGCAGTTCTTC; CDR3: CASSLRRVSTVTTRYNEQFF
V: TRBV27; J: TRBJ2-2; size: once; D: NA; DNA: TGTGCCAGCAGTTCGAGGGGGGGGAACACCGGGGAGCTGTTTTTT; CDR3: CASSSRGGNTGELFF
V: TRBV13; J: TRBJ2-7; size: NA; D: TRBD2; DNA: TGTGCCAGCAGCTCCCAACTAGCGGGCCCAGACGAGCAGTACTTC; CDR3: CASSSQLAGPDEQYF
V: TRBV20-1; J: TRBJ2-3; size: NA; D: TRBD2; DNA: TGCAGTGCTAGTTGGCCAGCGGGGCCTAGCACAGATACGCAGTATTTT; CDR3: CSASWPAGPSTDTQYF
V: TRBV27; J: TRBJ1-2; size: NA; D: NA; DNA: TGTGCCAGCACCACATTGGGGAGTGGCTACACCTTC; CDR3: CASTTLGSGYTF
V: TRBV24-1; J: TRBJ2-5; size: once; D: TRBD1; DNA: TGTGCCACCAGTGATCCTGGACAGGGGGCTGAGACCCAGTACTTC; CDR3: CATSDPGQGAETQYF
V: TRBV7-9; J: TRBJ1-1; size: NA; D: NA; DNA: TGTGCCAGCAGCTTAGATTTAGGGGAGAACACTGAAGCTTTCTTT; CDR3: CASSLDLGENTEAFF
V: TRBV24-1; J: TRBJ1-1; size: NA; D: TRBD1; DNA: TGTGCCACCCGGCGAACCGGGACAGAGAACACTGAAGCTTTCTTT; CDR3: CATRRTGTENTEAFF
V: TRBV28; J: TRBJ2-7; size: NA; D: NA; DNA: TGTGCCAGCAGTTCACACCCCGCCGCTAGAGGCGAGCAGTACTTC; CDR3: CASSSHPAARGEQYF
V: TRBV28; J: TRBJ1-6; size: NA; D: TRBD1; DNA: TGTGCCAGCAGTCCGATAGGACAGGGGAATTCACCCCTCCACTTT; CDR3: CASSPIGQGNSPLHF
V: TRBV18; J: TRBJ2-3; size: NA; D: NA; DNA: TGTGCCAGCTCACCATTCGGGGATTCAGATACGCAGTATTTT; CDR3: CASSPFGDSDTQYF
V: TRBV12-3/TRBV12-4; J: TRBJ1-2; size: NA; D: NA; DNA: TGTGCCAGCAGCCATCTGGCCTATGGCTACACCTTC; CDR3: CASSHLAYGYTF
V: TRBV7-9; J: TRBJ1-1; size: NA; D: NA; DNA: TGTGCCAGCAGCTTACCAGGTGAAGCTTTCTTT; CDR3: CASSLPGEAFF
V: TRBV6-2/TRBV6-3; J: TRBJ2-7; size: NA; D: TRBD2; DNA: TGTGCCAGCAGTTCGAGCGGGAGATCCTCATACGAGCAGTACTTC; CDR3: CASSSSGRSSYEQYF
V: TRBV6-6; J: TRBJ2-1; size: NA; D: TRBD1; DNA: TGTGCCAGCAGTTACGTAGGGACAGAAAATGAGCAGTTCTTC; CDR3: CASSYVGTENEQFF
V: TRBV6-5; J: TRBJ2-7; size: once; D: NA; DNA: TGTGCCAGCAGTACAGCTATTTTAACTTACGAGCAGTACTTC; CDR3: CASSTAILTYEQYF
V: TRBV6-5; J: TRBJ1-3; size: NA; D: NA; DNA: TGTGCCAGTGACCAACCAGGAATGGGTGGAAACACCATATATTTT; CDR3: CASDQPGMGGNTIYF
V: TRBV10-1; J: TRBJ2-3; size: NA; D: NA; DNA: TGCGCCAGCAGTGAGTTGCGGGGTCGGATAACAGATACGCAGTATTTT; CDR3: CASSELRGRITDTQYF
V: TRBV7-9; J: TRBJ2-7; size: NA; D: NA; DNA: TGTGCCAGCAGCTTAGGGGGCCGCGGCAACGAGCAGTACTTC; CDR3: CASSLGGRGNEQYF
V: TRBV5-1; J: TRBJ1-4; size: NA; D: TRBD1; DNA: TGCGCCAGCAGCTTGGGGGACAGGGGCAGTGGACACACAACTAATGAAAAACTGTTTTTT; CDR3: CASSLGDRGSGHTTNEKLFF